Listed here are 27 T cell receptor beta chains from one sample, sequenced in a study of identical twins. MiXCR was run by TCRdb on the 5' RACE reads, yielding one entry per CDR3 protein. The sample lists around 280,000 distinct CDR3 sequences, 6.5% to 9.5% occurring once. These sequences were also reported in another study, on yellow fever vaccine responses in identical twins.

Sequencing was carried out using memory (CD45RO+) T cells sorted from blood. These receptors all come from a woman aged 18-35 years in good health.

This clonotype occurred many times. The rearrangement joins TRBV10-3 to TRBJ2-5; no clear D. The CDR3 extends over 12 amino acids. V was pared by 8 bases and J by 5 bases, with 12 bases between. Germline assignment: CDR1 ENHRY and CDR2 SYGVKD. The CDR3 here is CAIGPRRETQYF. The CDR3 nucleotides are TGTGCCATCGGTCCTCGGCGGGAGACCCAGTACTTC.

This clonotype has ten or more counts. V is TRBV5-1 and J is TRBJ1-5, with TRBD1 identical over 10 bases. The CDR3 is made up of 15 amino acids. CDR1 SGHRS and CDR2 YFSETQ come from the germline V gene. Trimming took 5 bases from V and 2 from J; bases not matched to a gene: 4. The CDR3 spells CASRTGTGGNQPQHF. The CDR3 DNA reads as TGCGCCAGCAGAACCGGGACAGGGGGCAATCAGCCCCAGCATTTT.

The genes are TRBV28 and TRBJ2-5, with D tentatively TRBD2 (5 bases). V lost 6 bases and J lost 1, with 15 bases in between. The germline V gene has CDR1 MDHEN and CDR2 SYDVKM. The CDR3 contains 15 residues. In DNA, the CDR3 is TGTGCCAGCAGACCCCGAGGGCAGCTCCAAGAGACCCAGTACTTC. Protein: CASRPRGQLQETQYF.

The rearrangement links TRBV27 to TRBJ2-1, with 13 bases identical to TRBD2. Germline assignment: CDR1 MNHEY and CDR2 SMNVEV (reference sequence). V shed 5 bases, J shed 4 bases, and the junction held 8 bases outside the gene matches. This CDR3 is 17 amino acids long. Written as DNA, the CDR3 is TGTGCCAGCAGTCATACTAGCGGGGGGGCATTGTACAATGAGCAGTTCTTC. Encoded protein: CASSHTSGGALYNEQFF.

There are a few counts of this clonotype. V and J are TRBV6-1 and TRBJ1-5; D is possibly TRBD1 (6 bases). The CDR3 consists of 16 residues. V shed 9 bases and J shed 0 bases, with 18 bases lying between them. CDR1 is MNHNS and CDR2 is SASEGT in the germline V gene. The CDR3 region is CASRDTRLGSNQPQHF. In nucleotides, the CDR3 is TGTGCCAGTCGGGACACCAGGTTGGGTAGCAATCAGCCCCAGCATTTT.

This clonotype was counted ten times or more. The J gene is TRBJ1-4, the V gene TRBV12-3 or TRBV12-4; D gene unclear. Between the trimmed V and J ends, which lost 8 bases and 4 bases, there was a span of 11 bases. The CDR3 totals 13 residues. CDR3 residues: CASSSGINEKLFF. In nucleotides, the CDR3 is TGTGCCAGCTCGTCGGGGATTAATGAAAAACTGTTTTTT.

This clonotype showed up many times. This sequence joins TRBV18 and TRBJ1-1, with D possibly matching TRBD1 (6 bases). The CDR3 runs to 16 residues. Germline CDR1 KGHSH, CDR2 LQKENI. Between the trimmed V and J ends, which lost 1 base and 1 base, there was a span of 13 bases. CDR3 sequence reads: CASSPLRDTTNTEAFF. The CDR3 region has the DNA TGTGCCAGCTCACCACTAAGGGACACCACGAACACTGAAGCTTTCTTT.

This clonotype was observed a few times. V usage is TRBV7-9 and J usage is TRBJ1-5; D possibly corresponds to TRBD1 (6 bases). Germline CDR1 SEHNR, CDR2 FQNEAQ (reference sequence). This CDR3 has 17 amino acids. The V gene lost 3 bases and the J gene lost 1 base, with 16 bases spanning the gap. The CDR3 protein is CASSFRFWGRSNQPQHF. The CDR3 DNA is TGTGCCAGCAGCTTCAGATTCTGGGGGCGCAGCAATCAGCCCCAGCATTTT. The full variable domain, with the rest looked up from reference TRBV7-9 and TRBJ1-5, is DTGVSQNPRHKITKRGQNVTFRCDPISEHNRLYWYRQTLGQGPEFLTYFQNEAQLEKSRLLSDRFSAERPKGSFSTLEIQRTEQGDSAMYLCASSFRFWGRSNQPQHFGDGTRLSIL.

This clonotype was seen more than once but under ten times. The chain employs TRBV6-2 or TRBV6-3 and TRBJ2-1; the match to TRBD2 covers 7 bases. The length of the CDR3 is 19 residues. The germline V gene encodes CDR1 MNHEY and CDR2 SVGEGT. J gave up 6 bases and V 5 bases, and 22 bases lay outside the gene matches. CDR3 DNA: TGTGCCAGCAGTCCCGTTGAGCGGGACCACCTTTTGAAAGTCAATGAGCAGTTCTTC. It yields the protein CASSPVERDHLLKVNEQFF.

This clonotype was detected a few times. The CDR3 sequence is CASSTPASGGASGELFF. The CDR3 nucleotides read TGTGCCAGCAGCACTCCGGCTAGCGGGGGGGCCTCTGGGGAGCTGTTTTTT. V usage is TRBV9 and J usage is TRBJ2-2; TRBD2 agrees at 12 bases. The length of the CDR3 is 17 residues. Germline CDR1 reads SGDLS; CDR2 reads YYNGEE. V lost 4 bases, J lost 8 bases, and 12 bases stayed unmatched.

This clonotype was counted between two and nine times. The CDR3 region is CSVRSFKQGFYEQYF. In DNA form, the CDR3 reads TGCAGCGTTCGCAGTTTTAAACAGGGTTTCTACGAGCAGTACTTC. V is TRBV29-1 and J is TRBJ2-7; a possible D gene is TRBD1 (6 bases). Looked up from germline, CDR1 is SQVTM and CDR2 is ANQGSEA. The V gene lost 5 bases and the J gene lost 3 bases, with 20 bases spanning the gap. This CDR3 has 15 amino acids.

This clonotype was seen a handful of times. In DNA form, the CDR3 reads TGCAGTGCTAGAGCCGCATCAACTAATGAAAAACTGTTTTTT. Translating gives CSARAASTNEKLFF. The chain combines TRBV20-1 with TRBJ1-4; D ambiguous. CDR1 and CDR2 from the germline V gene are DFQATT and SNEGSKA (reference sequence). V lost 1 base, J lost 0 bases, and 6 bases lay in between. The CDR3 length is 14 residues.

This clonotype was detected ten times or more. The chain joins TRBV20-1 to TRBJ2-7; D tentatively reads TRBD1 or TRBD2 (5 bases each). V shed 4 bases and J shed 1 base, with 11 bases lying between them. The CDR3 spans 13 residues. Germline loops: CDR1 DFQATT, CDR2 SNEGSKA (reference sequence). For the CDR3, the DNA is TGCAGTGCTATCCGGGACGGATCCTACGAGCAGTACGTC. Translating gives CSAIRDGSYEQYV.

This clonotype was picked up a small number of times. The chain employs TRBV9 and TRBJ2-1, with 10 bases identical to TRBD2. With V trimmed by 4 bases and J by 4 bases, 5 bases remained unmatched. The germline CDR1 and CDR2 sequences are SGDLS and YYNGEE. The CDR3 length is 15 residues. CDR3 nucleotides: TGTGCCAGCAGCTCCGTAGCGGGGGGATACAATGAGCAGTTCTTC. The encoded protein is CASSSVAGGYNEQFF.

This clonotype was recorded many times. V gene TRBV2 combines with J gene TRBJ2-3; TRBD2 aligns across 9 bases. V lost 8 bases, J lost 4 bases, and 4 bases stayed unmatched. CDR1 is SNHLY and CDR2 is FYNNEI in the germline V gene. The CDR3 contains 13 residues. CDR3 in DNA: TGTGCCAGCCCCGGGACTAGCCCAGATACGCAGTATTTT. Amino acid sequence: CASPGTSPDTQYF.

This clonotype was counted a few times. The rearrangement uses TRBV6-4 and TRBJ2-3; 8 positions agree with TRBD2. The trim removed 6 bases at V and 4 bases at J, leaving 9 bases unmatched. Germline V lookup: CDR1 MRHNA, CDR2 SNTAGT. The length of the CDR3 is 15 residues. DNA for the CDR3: TGTGCCAGCAGCGTAAGCGGGGGCACGCCAGATACGCAGTATTTT. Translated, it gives CASSVSGGTPDTQYF.

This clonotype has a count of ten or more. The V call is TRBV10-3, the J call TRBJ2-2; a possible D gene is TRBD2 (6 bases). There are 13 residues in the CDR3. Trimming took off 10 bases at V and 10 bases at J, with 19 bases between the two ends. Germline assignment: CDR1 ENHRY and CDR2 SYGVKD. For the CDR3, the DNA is TGTGCCACTTGGGGAGGCGGGGACGTGGAGCTGTTTTTT. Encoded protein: CATWGGGDVELFF.

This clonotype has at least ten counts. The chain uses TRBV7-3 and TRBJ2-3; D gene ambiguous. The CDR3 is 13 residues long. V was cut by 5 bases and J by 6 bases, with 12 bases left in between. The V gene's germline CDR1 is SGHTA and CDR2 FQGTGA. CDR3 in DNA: TGTGCCAGCAGCCCGGGCCCCCCGGATACGCAGTATTTT. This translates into CASSPGPPDTQYF.

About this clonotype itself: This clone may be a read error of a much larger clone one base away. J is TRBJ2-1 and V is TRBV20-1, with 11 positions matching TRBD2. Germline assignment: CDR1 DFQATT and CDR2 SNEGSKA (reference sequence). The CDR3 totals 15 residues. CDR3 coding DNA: TGCTGTGCTAGCCCTACTAGCGGGAGAAACAATGAGCAGTTCTTC. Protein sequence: CCASPTSGRNNEQFF.

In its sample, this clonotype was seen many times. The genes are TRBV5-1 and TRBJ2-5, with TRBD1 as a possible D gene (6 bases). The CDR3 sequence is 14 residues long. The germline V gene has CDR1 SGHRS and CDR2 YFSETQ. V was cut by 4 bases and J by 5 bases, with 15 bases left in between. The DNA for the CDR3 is TGCGCCAGCAGCCTCGGGACACTCAAGGAGACCCAGTACTTC. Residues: CASSLGTLKETQYF. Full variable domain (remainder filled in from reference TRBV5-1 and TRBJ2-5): KAGVTQTPRYLIKTRGQQVTLSCSPISGHRSVSWYQQTPGQGLQFLFEYFSETQRNKGNFPGRFSGRQFSNSRSEMNVSTLELGDSALYLCASSLGTLKETQYFGPGTRLLVL.

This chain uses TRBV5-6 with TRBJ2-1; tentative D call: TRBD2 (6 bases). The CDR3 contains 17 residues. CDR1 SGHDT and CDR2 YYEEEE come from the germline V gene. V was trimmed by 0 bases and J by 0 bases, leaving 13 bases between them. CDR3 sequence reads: CASSLGGVRDSYNEQFF. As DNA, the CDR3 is TGTGCCAGCAGCTTGGGTGGCGTGCGGGACTCCTACAATGAGCAGTTCTTC.

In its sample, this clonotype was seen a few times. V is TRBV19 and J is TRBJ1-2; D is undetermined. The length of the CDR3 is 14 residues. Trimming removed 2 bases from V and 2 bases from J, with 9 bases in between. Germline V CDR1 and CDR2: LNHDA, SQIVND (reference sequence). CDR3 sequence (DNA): TGTGCCAGTAGTATAAGGGCAGCGAACTATGGCTACACCTTC. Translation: CASSIRAANYGYTF.

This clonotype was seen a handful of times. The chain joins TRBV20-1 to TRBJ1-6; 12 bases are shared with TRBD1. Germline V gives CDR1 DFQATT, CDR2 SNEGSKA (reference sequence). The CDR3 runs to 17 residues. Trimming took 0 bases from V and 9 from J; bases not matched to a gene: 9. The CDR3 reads CSARETWDRGPSSPLHF. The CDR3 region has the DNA TGCAGTGCTAGAGAAACGTGGGACAGGGGGCCAAGTTCACCCCTCCACTTT.

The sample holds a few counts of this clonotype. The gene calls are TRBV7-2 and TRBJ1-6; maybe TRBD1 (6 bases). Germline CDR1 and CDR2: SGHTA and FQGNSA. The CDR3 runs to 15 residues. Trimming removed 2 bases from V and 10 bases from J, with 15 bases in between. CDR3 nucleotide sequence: TGTGCCAGCAGCTTAAATCTGGGGGACACGTCACCCCTCCACTTT. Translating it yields CASSLNLGDTSPLHF.

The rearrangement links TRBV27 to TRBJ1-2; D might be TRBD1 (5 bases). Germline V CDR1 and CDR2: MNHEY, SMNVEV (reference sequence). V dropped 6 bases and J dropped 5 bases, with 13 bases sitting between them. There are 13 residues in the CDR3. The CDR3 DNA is TGTGCCAGCAGCACCCCCGGACATTATGGCTACACCTTC. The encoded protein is CASSTPGHYGYTF.

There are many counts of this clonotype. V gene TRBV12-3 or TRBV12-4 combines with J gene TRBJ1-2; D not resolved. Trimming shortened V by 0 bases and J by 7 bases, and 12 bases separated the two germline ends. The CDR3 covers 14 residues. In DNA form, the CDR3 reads TGTGCCAGCAGTTTAGCATGGAGGAGGTCTGGCTACACCTTC. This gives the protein CASSLAWRRSGYTF.

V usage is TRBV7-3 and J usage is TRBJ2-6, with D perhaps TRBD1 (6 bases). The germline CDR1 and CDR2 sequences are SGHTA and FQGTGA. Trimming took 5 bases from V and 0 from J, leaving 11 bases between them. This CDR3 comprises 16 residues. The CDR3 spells CASSPDRLSGANVLTF. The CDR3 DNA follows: TGTGCCAGCAGCCCGGACAGACTCTCTGGGGCCAACGTCCTGACTTTC. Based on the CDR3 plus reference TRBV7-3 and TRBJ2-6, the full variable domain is GAGVSQTPSNKVTEKGKYVELRCDPISGHTALYWYRQSLGQGPEFLIYFQGTGAADDSGLPNDRFFAVRPEGSVSTLKIQRTERGDSAVYLCASSPDRLSGANVLTFGAGSRLTVL.